The 28 T cell receptor beta chains reported below all come from one sample, sequenced in a study of blood T cells in healthy people across ages (dated by TCRdb to between 2014 and 2016). The library was made by 5' RACE. Reads for this sample came from an Illumina HiSeq 2500. A second PCR of roughly 7 to 11 cycles was performed with a sample-barcoded 5' primer and a J-beta primer mix. Using fastp trimming at Q25 and MiXCR clonotype assembly, TCRdb reanalyzed the public sequencing data and kept in-frame beta chains. Each record represents a unique CDR3 protein, reported with the most common genes and DNA among its rows. Here the sample has more than 900,000 distinct CDR3 sequences; roughly a quarter occur a single time. The ten most abundant clones make up about 0.72% of the sample. The same specimen was also included in a second study, on T cells of mothers and their children.

Specimen: blood. The source of these receptors is a girl aged 2 to 10 in good health.

This clonotype has just a few counts. The genes are TRBV3-1 and TRBJ2-6; tentative D call: TRBD1 (6 bases). V was clipped by 4 bases and J by 0 bases, with 13 bases between them. Germline V gives CDR1 LGHDT, CDR2 YNNKEL (reference sequence). This CDR3 is 17 amino acids long. Here the CDR3 reads CASSRGQSNSGANVLTF. DNA of the CDR3: TGTGCCAGCAGCCGCGGACAGTCCAACTCTGGGGCCAACGTCCTGACTTTC.

CDR3: CASSRSLKETQYF. CDR3 nucleotides: TGTGCCAGCAGTCGTAGTTTGAAAGAGACCCAGTACTTC. The genes are TRBV7-3 and TRBJ2-5; the D is unclear. V gave up 6 bases and J gave up 3 bases, with 11 bases separating them. Per germline, CDR1 SGHTA and CDR2 FQGTGA. CDR3 size: 13 residues.

The V call is TRBV19, the J call TRBJ2-1; the match to TRBD1 covers 7 bases. TRBJ2-7 explains the end of the DNA better; the J call may be wrong. The CDR3 contains 12 residues. CDR1 is LNHDA and CDR2 is SQIVND in the germline V gene (reference sequence). The CDR3 nucleotides read TGTGCCAGTGGGGGACAGCCCTACGAGCAGTACTTC. Translated, it gives CASGGQPYEQYF.

V and J are TRBV14 and TRBJ2-7; 8 bases fit TRBD2. CDR3 length: 14 amino acids. J was trimmed by 4 bases and V by 1 base; bases with no gene match: 3. CDR1 SGHDN and CDR2 FVKESK come from the germline V gene. The CDR3 bases are TGTGCCAGCAGCCAAGGACTAGCGCATTACGAGCAGTACTTC. It specifies CASSQGLAHYEQYF.

The chain couples TRBV7-9 to TRBJ2-7; tentative D call: TRBD1 (5 bases). The V gene's germline CDR1 is SEHNR and CDR2 FQNEAQ (reference sequence). Trimming took off 5 bases at V and 5 bases at J, with 19 bases between the two ends. The CDR3 sequence is 15 residues long. Here the CDR3 DNA reads TGTGCCAGCAGCCAAAATCCTGGACATCCCGACGAGCAGTACTTC. Encoded protein: CASSQNPGHPDEQYF.

The rearrangement joins TRBV12-3 or TRBV12-4 to TRBJ1-1; D gene ambiguous. This CDR3 is 12 amino acids long. V shed 3 bases and J shed 3 bases, with 5 bases lying between them. As DNA, the CDR3 is TGTGCCAGCAGTTTTAGATACACTGAAGCTTTCTTT. This codes for CASSFRYTEAFF.

This clonotype has more than one count but fewer than ten. This chain connects TRBV7-8 to TRBJ2-5; D gene uncertain. The DNA end is a closer match to TRBJ2-7, so the J assignment may be wrong. Germline loops: CDR1 SGHVS, CDR2 FQNEAQ. The CDR3 loop spans 12 amino acids. The CDR3 region is CASSFGRHEQYF. For the CDR3, the DNA is TGTGCCAGCAGCTTTGGTCGGCACGAGCAGTACTTC.

For the CDR3, the DNA is TGCAGTGCTAGAGTCCTTAGCGGGAGTTCCTACAATGAGCAGTTCTTC. Protein product: CSARVLSGSSYNEQFF. V is TRBV20-1 and J is TRBJ2-1, with 9 bases fitting TRBD2. The germline gives CDR1 DFQATT, CDR2 SNEGSKA (reference sequence). The CDR3 runs 16 residues. V was pared by 1 base and J by 1 base, with 5 bases of the junction left unmatched.

Only a few counts were recorded for this clonotype. The V call is TRBV29-1, the J call TRBJ2-5; weak D call: TRBD2 (6 bases). V was cut by 6 bases and J by 3 bases, with 17 bases left in between. Germline V gene sequence: CDR1 SQVTM, CDR2 ANQGSEA. This CDR3 comprises 14 residues. CDR3 in DNA: TGCAGCGTCCTTAACAGACTAGTTAAAGAGACCCAGTACTTC. Residues: CSVLNRLVKETQYF. Drawing the rest from reference TRBV29-1 and TRBJ2-5, the complete variable domain is SAVISQKPSRDICQRGTSLTIQCQVDSQVTMMFWYRQQPGQSLTLIATANQGSEATYESGFVIDKFPISRPNLTFSTLTVSNMSPEDSSIYLCSVLNRLVKETQYFGPGTRLLVL.

The chain carries TRBV3-1 and TRBJ2-7, with D hard to call. The germline V gene has CDR1 LGHDT and CDR2 YNNKEL (reference sequence). With 4 bases removed from V and 1 base from J, the gap between germline ends came to 14 bases. The length of the CDR3 is 15 residues. As DNA, the CDR3 is TGTGCCAGCAGCCGAGACCGCCTCAGATCCTACGAGCAGTACTTC. Its translation: CASSRDRLRSYEQYF.

The rearrangement uses TRBV6-5 and TRBJ2-3; tentatively, D is TRBD2 (5 bases). Germline CDR1 reads MNHEY; CDR2 reads SVGAGI. The CDR3 covers 14 residues. Trimming cost V 5 bases and J 4 bases, with 13 bases left between them. The CDR3 coding sequence is TGTGCCAGCAGTCTCAAGGACTCGTCAGATACGCAGTATTTT. Encoded protein: CASSLKDSSDTQYF.

This clonotype has at least ten counts. This chain links TRBV21-1 with TRBJ2-1. TRBV21-1 is termed a pseudogene. The CDR3 is 13 residues long. The CDR3 DNA is TGTGCCAGCAGGAGACTCAGGATCAATGAGCAGTTCTTC. Residues: CASRRLRINEQFF.

A few counts support this clonotype. The chain combines TRBV24-1 with TRBJ2-7, with D unresolved. Germline CDR1 KGHDR, CDR2 SFDVKD. Between the trimmed V and J ends, which lost 9 bases and 5 bases, there was a span of 13 bases. The CDR3 has 12 amino acids. The CDR3 bases are TGTGCCACCTCAAGTGGTAGTAACGAGCAGTACTTC. It translates to CATSSGSNEQYF.

V is TRBV2 and J is TRBJ1-1; no clear D. Germline V gene lookup returns CDR1 SNHLY and CDR2 FYNNEI. Trimming stripped 7 bases from V and 14 bases from J, with 11 bases between. The CDR3 covers 9 residues. CDR3 protein: CASKPESFF. The CDR3 DNA reads as TGTGCCAGCAAACCGGAGAGCTTCTTT.

For this clonotype: A much bigger clone sits one base away, suggesting this may be a read error. V is TRBV6-1 and J is TRBJ1-2; tentative D call: TRBD1 (6 bases). V gave up 6 bases and J gave up 3 bases, with 11 bases separating them. Germline lookup yields CDR1 MNHNS and CDR2 SASEGT. The CDR3 is 13 residues long. CDR3 sequence reads: CASRIGGDYGYTF. The DNA of the CDR3 is TGTGCCAGCAGGATAGGGGGGGACTATGGCTACACCTTC.

As for this clonotype: Germline is not matched at one junction end, which may reflect a read error. The rearrangement links TRBV7-2 to TRBJ2-1; the D call may be TRBD1 or TRBD2 (5 bases each). The CDR3 covers 15 residues. The germline gives CDR1 SGHTA, CDR2 FQGNSA. The chain's CDR3 is CATSQGPSSYNGQFF. In nucleotides, the CDR3 is TGTGCCACCAGCCAGGGACCGAGCTCCTACAATGGGCAGTTCTTC. The full variable domain, in which reference TRBV7-2 and TRBJ2-1 provide the parts outside the CDR3, is GAGVSQSPSNKVTEKGKDVELRCDPISGHTALYWYRQSLGQGLEFLIYFQGNSAPDKSGLPSDRFSAERTGGSVSTLTIQRTQQEDSAVYLCATSQGPSSYNGQFFGPGTRLTVL.

The chain combines TRBV7-8 with TRBJ2-7, with D perhaps assigned TRBD1 or TRBD2 (6 bases each). Germline values: CDR1 SGHVS, CDR2 FQNEAQ. CDR3 size: 16 residues. Trimming left V 5 bases short and J 3 bases short, with 20 bases between. This CDR3 is CASSPTGDTGSYEQYF. CDR3 coding DNA: TGTGCCAGCAGCCCAACGGGGGACACAGGCAGCTACGAGCAGTACTTC.

The rearrangement joins TRBV5-4 to TRBJ2-5, with D possibly TRBD1 on 5 matching bases. Germline V gene sequence: CDR1 SGHNT, CDR2 YYREEE (reference sequence). Trimming cost V 7 bases and J 0 bases, with 10 bases left between them. This CDR3 contains 13 residues. For the CDR3, the DNA is TGTGCCAGCGGGCCGGACAACCAAGAGACCCAGTACTTC. Translating gives CASGPDNQETQYF.

V gene TRBV15 combines with J gene TRBJ2-7, with 14 bases aligning to TRBD2. After removal of 1 base from V and 5 bases from J, the junction contained 13 bases not matched to a gene. The germline CDR1 and CDR2 sequences are LNHNV and YYDKDF (reference sequence). The CDR3 has 19 residues. CDR3 loop: CATSRGPLGTSGSSDEQYF. CDR3 coding DNA: TGTGCCACCAGCAGAGGTCCCCTTGGGACTAGCGGGAGTAGCGACGAGCAGTACTTC. Full variable domain (missing parts from reference TRBV15 and TRBJ2-7): DAMVIQNPRYQVTQFGKPVTLSCSQTLNHNVMYWYQQKSSQAPKLLFHYYDKDFNNEADTPDNFQSRRPNTSFCFLDIRSPGLGDTAMYLCATSRGPLGTSGSSDEQYFGPGTRLTVT.

Concerning this clonotype itself: An end of the junction does not agree with germline; a read error may underlie this. This chain connects TRBV7-2 to TRBJ2-5; D remains unclear. The CDR3 runs to 13 residues. Germline lookup yields CDR1 SGHTA and CDR2 FQGNSA. The CDR3 here is CASSFRMGETQYF. The CDR3 bases are TGTGCCAGTAGCTTCCGGATGGGAGAGACCCAGTACTTC. The variable domain in full, completed from reference TRBV7-2 and TRBJ2-5, reads GAGVSQSPSNKVTEKGKDVELRCDPISGHTALYWYRQSLGQGLEFLIYFQGNSAPDKSGLPSDRFSAERTGGSVSTLTIQRTQQEDSAVYLCASSFRMGETQYFGPGTRLLVL.

This clonotype was recorded only once. The V call is TRBV20-1, the J call TRBJ2-5, with TRBD1 matching over 11 bases. Germline V gene sequence: CDR1 DFQATT, CDR2 SNEGSKA (reference sequence). This CDR3 contains 15 residues. Unmatched junction bases numbered 3, after V lost 0 bases and J lost 3 bases. CDR3 bases: TGCAGTGCTAGAGATGGGGGACAGGGGGAAGAGACCCAGTACTTC. Translated: CSARDGGQGEETQYF.

The chain couples TRBV12-3 or TRBV12-4 to TRBJ1-4; 9 bases align to TRBD1. CDR3 length: 18 amino acids. After removal of 4 bases from V and 7 bases from J, the junction contained 16 bases not matched to a gene. The chain's CDR3 is CASSSPTGQGAEGEKLFF. The CDR3 bases are TGTGCCAGCAGTTCGCCGACGGGACAGGGCGCCGAGGGTGAAAAACTGTTTTTT.

This clonotype was observed a few times. The chain employs TRBV25-1 and TRBJ2-1; D not resolved. The CDR3 is 13 amino acids. The germline gives CDR1 MGHDK, CDR2 SYGVNS. V lost 2 bases and J 5 bases, leaving 7 bases between the germline ends. CDR3 loop: CASSEGPDNEQFF. CDR3 bases: TGTGCCAGCAGTGAAGGACCGGACAATGAGCAGTTCTTC.

This clonotype was detected only a few times. The chain combines TRBV7-3 with TRBJ2-7; TRBD1 agrees at 11 bases. V shed 8 bases and J 6 bases; nucleotides not matched to a gene: 6. Germline CDR1 and CDR2: SGHTA and FQGTGA. The CDR3 is 13 amino acids. Written as DNA, the CDR3 is TGTGCCAGCCGAGGACAGGGGGCAGGCGAGCAGTACTTC. Amino acids: CASRGQGAGEQYF. Full variable domain (outside the CDR3, taken from reference TRBV7-3 and TRBJ2-7): GAGVSQTPSNKVTEKGKYVELRCDPISGHTALYWYRQSLGQGPEFLIYFQGTGAADDSGLPNDRFFAVRPEGSVSTLKIQRTERGDSAVYLCASRGQGAGEQYFGPGTRLTVT.

The chain combines TRBV20-1 with TRBJ2-5; D may match TRBD1 or TRBD2 (5 bases each). CDR3 length equals 16 residues. Germline lookup yields CDR1 DFQATT and CDR2 SNEGSKA (reference sequence). Trimming took 6 bases from V and 1 from J, leaving 21 bases between them. The DNA of the CDR3 is TGCAGTGCCGAATACCCCGGGACGTATTTCCAAGAGACCCAGTACTTC. This sequence encodes CSAEYPGTYFQETQYF.

This clonotype came up a few times. The chain links TRBV13 to TRBJ1-2; D may be TRBD1 (6 bases). There are 13 residues in the CDR3. Trimming took off 5 bases at V and 6 bases at J, with 13 bases between the two ends. Germline assignment: CDR1 PRHDT and CDR2 FYEKMQ (reference sequence). The CDR3 DNA reads as TGTGCCAGCAGCCACCAGGGGCAAGATGGCTACACCTTC. Translation: CASSHQGQDGYTF. The whole variable domain, remainder taken from reference TRBV13 and TRBJ1-2, is AAGVIQSPRHLIKEKRETATLKCYPIPRHDTVYWYQQGPGQDPQFLISFYEKMQSDKGSIPDRFSAQQFSDYHSELNMSSLELGDSALYFCASSHQGQDGYTFGSGTRLTVV.

The J gene is TRBJ2-1, the V gene TRBV28, with 8 bases lining up with TRBD2. V lost 2 bases and J lost 7; bases outside the gene matches: 4. The CDR3 covers 14 residues. Germline CDR1 MDHEN, CDR2 SYDVKM. The CDR3 DNA follows: TGTGCCAGCAGTTTACGGGAGGGTTGGAATGAGCAGTTCTTC. Its protein is CASSLREGWNEQFF.

This clonotype has just a few counts. The gene calls are TRBV20-1 and TRBJ2-7; 12 bases are shared with TRBD2. This CDR3 contains 15 residues. Trimming at V came to 5 bases and at J to 7 bases, leaving 12 bases not matched to a gene. Germline lookup yields CDR1 DFQATT and CDR2 SNEGSKA (reference sequence). Here the CDR3 DNA reads TGCAGTGCTCGACTAGCGGGGGAGGATGTACGAGAGCAGTACTTC. This sequence encodes CSARLAGEDVREQYF.